This T cell receptor beta chain came from a study of memory CD4+ T cells and cytomegalovirus serostatus. Generated by immunoSEQ multiplex PCR, the TCRdb table keeps only in-frame clones and is missing some. The sample records over 65,000 clones, 75% to 80% being singletons. General study findings and limits: Suggested: most of the CMV-linked TCR signature lies in CD4+ memory cells. Of 150 to 200 reported CMV TCRbeta sequences, about 67 were found in memory CD4+ repertoires.

The V gene lost 5 bases and the J gene lost 0 bases, with 10 bases spanning the gap. Germline V lookup: CDR1 PRHDT, CDR2 FYEKMQ (reference sequence). The CDR3 consists of 14 residues. Single viable CD3+CD4+CD8-CD45RO+ cells were sorted as the memory CD4+ T cells. Concerning this clone itself: Antigen specificity is unknown.

This chain links TRBV13 with TRBJ1-1, with D unresolved. The sample comprised memory CD4+ T cells from blood. This TCR came from an adult in good health and CMV-seropositive. The CDR3 spells CASSLRTVNTEAFF. CDR3 bases: TGTGCCAGCAGCCTAAGGACGGTGAACACTGAAGCTTTCTTT.